Below are 32 T cell receptor beta chains sequenced from a single sample in a study of blood T cells in healthy people across ages. With a J-beta primer mix and a sample-barcoded 5' primer, a second PCR ran about 6 to 11 cycles. TCRdb re-analysed the 5' RACE reads in MiXCR, keeping a single row per CDR3 protein. The sample lists about 780,000 distinct CDR3 sequences; under 30% were seen once. This same sample was also part of a study on T cells of mothers and their children.

Sequencing was performed on blood. These receptors were taken from a boy aged 10-17 years in good health.

V and J are TRBV9 and TRBJ2-3; no firm D call. Trimming cost V 4 bases and J 2 bases, with 5 bases left between them. The CDR3 is 12 residues long. The germline gives CDR1 SGDLS, CDR2 YYNGEE. CDR3 sequence (DNA): TGTGCCAGCAGCACCATCACAGATACGCAGTATTTT. Protein: CASSTITDTQYF.

The chain employs TRBV4-2 and TRBJ2-1; 11 bases map to TRBD2. CDR1 is LGHNA, CDR2 YNFKEQ, per germline. The CDR3 has 18 residues. V was pared by 6 bases and J by 10 bases, with 20 bases of the junction left unmatched. The CDR3 DNA follows: TGTGCCAGCAGTCCAGACAGCCTTAGGACTAGCGGGCGGGAAGAGCAGTTCTTC. Amino acids: CASSPDSLRTSGREEQFF.

This clonotype appeared a few times. One end of the junction does not line up with germline, which may come from a read error. The genes are TRBV5-5 and TRBJ1-3; the D is unclear. Germline lookup yields CDR1 SGHKS and CDR2 YYEKEE (reference sequence). The CDR3 runs 16 residues. In DNA, the CDR3 is TGTGCCAGCAGCTTGGTACCCAAGGACTCTGGAAGCACCATATATTTT. This gives the protein CASSLVPKDSGSTIYF.

The chain joins TRBV7-9 to TRBJ2-1; 7 positions agree with TRBD2. The DNA end lines up better with TRBJ2-5; the J call may be wrong. Germline V CDR1 and CDR2: SEHNR, FQNEAQ (reference sequence). This CDR3 spans 15 amino acids. CDR3 region: CASSPTGLGGETQYF. The CDR3 DNA follows: TGTGCCAGCAGCCCAACCGGTCTGGGGGGGGAGACCCAGTACTTC.

This clonotype occurred a few times. V usage is TRBV7-2 and J usage is TRBJ1-4, with D possibly TRBD1 on 5 matching bases. The length of the CDR3 is 15 residues. With 1 base removed from V and 6 bases from J, the gap between germline ends came to 12 bases. Germline CDR1 is SGHTA and CDR2 is FQGNSA. This CDR3 reads CASSLDRGSYEKLFF. The DNA for the CDR3 is TGTGCCAGCAGCTTAGACCGGGGGAGCTATGAAAAACTGTTTTTT.

The chain has TRBV4-1 and TRBJ2-2; D possibly corresponds to TRBD2 (6 bases). Per germline, CDR1 MGHRA and CDR2 YSYEKL. The length of the CDR3 is 17 residues. V lost 0 bases and J lost 6, with 17 bases in between. The CDR3 DNA sequence: TGCGCCAGCAGCCAAGAGACGGCGGGGAGAGAGGCCGGGGAGCTGTTTTTT. It yields the protein CASSQETAGREAGELFF.

The chain is built from TRBV20-1 and TRBJ2-1; 7 bases map to TRBD2. Germline V gives CDR1 DFQATT, CDR2 SNEGSKA (reference sequence). The CDR3 consists of 17 residues. V lost 0 bases to trimming and J lost 2 bases; unmatched junction nucleotides: 10. CDR3 bases: TGCAGTGCTAGAGATCTGGTCAGTGGGGGGGCCTACAATGAGCAGTTCTTC. Translated: CSARDLVSGGAYNEQFF.

CDR3 nucleotide sequence: TGTGCCACCAGCAGGACGGACAGCAATAATGAGCAGTTCTTC. Translated: CATSRTDSNNEQFF. This sequence joins TRBV15 and TRBJ2-1; D perhaps matches TRBD1 (6 bases). The germline V gene has CDR1 LNHNV and CDR2 YYDKDF (reference sequence). The germline V and J ends were trimmed by 3 bases and 7 bases, with 13 bases remaining between them. This CDR3 comprises 14 residues.

The V gene is TRBV5-1, the J gene TRBJ1-2; D possibly corresponds to TRBD1 (6 bases). Germline V lookup: CDR1 SGHRS, CDR2 YFSETQ. Trimming removed 4 bases from V and 0 bases from J, with 10 bases in between. The CDR3 totals 14 residues. CDR3 sequence reads: CASSLDSANYGYTF. CDR3 nucleotides: TGCGCCAGCAGCCTGGACAGTGCTAACTATGGCTACACCTTC.

This clonotype has only a few counts. At one boundary the junction diverges from the germline segment, which might be a read error. The chain uses TRBV6-5 and TRBJ2-5, with 9 nucleotides matching TRBD1. Matching the DNA end better, TRBJ2-7 makes the J call doubtful. Germline loops: CDR1 MNHEY, CDR2 SVGAGI. The CDR3 totals 15 residues. The CDR3 region is CASRYSGTGTYEQYF. CDR3 DNA sequence: TGTGCCAGCAGATACTCGGGGACAGGGACGTACGAGCAGTACTTC.

The rearrangement uses TRBV5-1 and TRBJ2-6; perhaps TRBD1 as D (5 bases). This CDR3 is 15 amino acids long. Per germline, CDR1 SGHRS and CDR2 YFSETQ. Between the trimmed V and J ends, which lost 4 bases and 4 bases, there was a span of 12 bases. The CDR3 reads CASSLGPGGANVLTF. The CDR3 nucleotides are TGCGCCAGCAGCCTGGGGCCAGGGGGGGCCAACGTCCTGACTTTC.

This chain connects TRBV6-6 to TRBJ2-5, with D possibly being TRBD1 or TRBD2 (6 bases each). This CDR3 has 14 amino acids. Per the germline V gene, CDR1 is MNHNY and CDR2 is SVGAGI (reference sequence). With 7 bases removed from V and 4 bases from J, the gap between germline ends came to 16 bases. CDR3 coding DNA: TGTGCCAGCACCCTGGGGGGCCCGGGAGAGACCCAGTACTTC. Encoded protein: CASTLGGPGETQYF.

J is TRBJ2-3 and V is TRBV2; tentative D call: TRBD2 (6 bases). CDR1 SNHLY and CDR2 FYNNEI come from the germline V gene. V dropped 0 bases and J dropped 10 bases, with 23 bases sitting between them. The CDR3 loop spans 17 amino acids. This CDR3 reads CASSEARTISARGAQYF. In DNA, the CDR3 is TGTGCCAGCAGTGAAGCGAGGACTATCTCCGCCCGTGGGGCGCAGTATTTT.

This clonotype was detected many times. This chain connects TRBV14 to TRBJ2-5; 9 nucleotides agree with TRBD1. V was pared by 6 bases and J by 1 base, with 6 bases of the junction left unmatched. The germline V gene encodes CDR1 SGHDN and CDR2 FVKESK. The CDR3 runs 15 residues. CDR3: CASSPRDRAQETQYF. For the CDR3, the DNA is TGTGCCAGCAGTCCTCGGGACAGGGCCCAAGAGACCCAGTACTTC. The variable domain in full, completed from reference TRBV14 and TRBJ2-5, reads EAGVTQFPSHSVIEKGQTVTLRCDPISGHDNLYWYRRVMGKEIKFLLHFVKESKQDESGMPNNRFLAERTGGTYSTLKVQPAELEDSGVYFCASSPRDRAQETQYFGPGTRLLVL.

This chain joins TRBV10-3 and TRBJ2-1, with 10 bases identical to TRBD1. CDR1 ENHRY and CDR2 SYGVKD come from the germline V gene. This CDR3 spans 13 amino acids. Germline trimming cut 7 bases from V and 9 bases from J; bases unmatched to any gene: 6. The CDR3 DNA is TGTGCCATCACCATGACAGGGGGCGGTGAGCAGTTCTTC. Its protein is CAITMTGGGEQFF.

V usage is TRBV7-9 and J usage is TRBJ2-7, with no clear D. This CDR3 contains 15 residues. Per the germline V gene, CDR1 is SEHNR and CDR2 is FQNEAQ (reference sequence). Trimming stripped 5 bases from V and 4 bases from J, with 18 bases between. CDR3 protein: CASSEKDGSGYEQYF. The DNA of the CDR3 is TGTGCCAGCAGCGAGAAGGACGGCTCCGGGTACGAGCAGTACTTC.

The genes are TRBV6-5 and TRBJ2-5; possibly TRBD1 for D (7 bases). The end of the DNA is better explained by TRBJ2-7, so the J call may be wrong. CDR3 length: 14 amino acids. Per the germline V gene, CDR1 is MNHEY and CDR2 is SVGAGI. The CDR3 region has the DNA TGTGCCAGCAGTTACCGGGCAGGGGGAGGCGAGCAGTACTTC. Residues: CASSYRAGGGEQYF.

This clonotype was observed a handful of times. The rearrangement uses TRBV7-2 and TRBJ2-3; no firm D call. Germline V gene sequence: CDR1 SGHTA, CDR2 FQGNSA. Trimming removed 5 bases from V and 6 bases from J, with 9 bases in between. The CDR3 loop spans 12 amino acids. The CDR3 nucleotides are TGTGCCAGCAGCCTTGGTATGGATACGCAGTATTTT. Translated: CASSLGMDTQYF. Looking up the rest from reference TRBV7-2 and TRBJ2-3 gives the full variable domain: GAGVSQSPSNKVTEKGKDVELRCDPISGHTALYWYRQSLGQGLEFLIYFQGNSAPDKSGLPSDRFSAERTGGSVSTLTIQRTQQEDSAVYLCASSLGMDTQYFGPGTRLTVL.

This clonotype was seen just once. The chain carries TRBV7-2 and TRBJ1-2, with D perhaps TRBD1 (6 bases). Germline CDR1 and CDR2: SGHTA and FQGNSA. This CDR3 has 13 amino acids. V lost 6 bases and J lost 12, with 20 bases in between. CDR3 coding DNA: TGTGCCAGCAGGGGCACTAATCCCGGGGGCAACACCTTC. Translation: CASRGTNPGGNTF.

This clonotype occurred a few times. The chain is built from TRBV2 and TRBJ1-6; D not certain. This CDR3 region has 14 residues. Germline V gene sequence: CDR1 SNHLY, CDR2 FYNNEI. Between the trimmed V and J ends, which lost 5 bases and 9 bases, there was a span of 14 bases. The chain's CDR3 is CASSPGRQRSPLHF. CDR3 DNA: TGTGCCAGCAGTCCCGGACGGCAGCGTTCACCCCTCCACTTT.

The chain links TRBV12-3 or TRBV12-4 to TRBJ2-7; TRBD2 is a possible D gene (5 bases). CDR3 length: 13 amino acids. The V and J ends lost 7 bases and 2 bases respectively, with 12 bases between them. DNA of the CDR3: TGTGCCAGCACGGCCGGAGGCACCTACGAGCAGTACTTC. It yields the protein CASTAGGTYEQYF.

With regard to this clonotype: The germline gene is not matched at one end of the junction; a read error may be the cause. This chain uses TRBV3-1 with TRBJ1-1; 7 bases are a match to TRBD1. The germline gives CDR1 LGHDT, CDR2 YNNKEL (reference sequence). This CDR3 comprises 14 residues. CDR3 amino acids: CASTQPGQKSEAFF. DNA of the CDR3: TGTGCCAGCACCCAACCGGGACAGAAATCTGAAGCTTTCTTT.

This clonotype was seen more than once but under ten times. The rearrangement uses TRBV9 and TRBJ2-5, with 7 bases lining up with TRBD2. The J call may be wrong; the DNA end is better matched by TRBJ2-1. This CDR3 region has 16 residues. The germline gives CDR1 SGDLS, CDR2 YYNGEE. The CDR3 is CASSVEGGGSRDEQFF. The CDR3 DNA reads TGTGCCAGCAGCGTAGAGGGCGGGGGATCCAGGGATGAGCAGTTCTTC.

This clonotype has a handful of counts. This chain connects TRBV18 to TRBJ2-5; 7 bases are shared with TRBD1. CDR1 is KGHSH, CDR2 LQKENI, per germline. After removal of 2 bases from V and 5 bases from J, the junction contained 5 bases not matched to a gene. The CDR3 contains 14 residues. The CDR3 DNA reads TGTGCCAGCTCACCAGAAACAGGGGTTGAGACCCAGTACTTC. It codes for CASSPETGVETQYF.

This clonotype was detected ten times or more. The chain has TRBV12-3 or TRBV12-4 and TRBJ2-7, with TRBD2 matching 9 bases. CDR3 length equals 17 residues. The junction had 13 bases not matched to a gene; V was cut back by 1 base and J by 6 bases. The CDR3 DNA sequence: TGTGCCAGCAGTTTAGGTAGCGGGGGCCATAGTTGGGGCGAGCAGTACTTC. This gives the protein CASSLGSGGHSWGEQYF.

With regard to this clonotype: A junction end diverges from the germline sequence, so it may reflect a read error. The V and J genes are TRBV12-3 or TRBV12-4 and TRBJ1-4; the D gene is possibly TRBD1 (5 bases). CDR3 length equals 14 residues. The CDR3 DNA reads TGTGCCAGTAGTTTTCACAGGATCGATGAAAAACTGTTTTTT. This sequence encodes CASSFHRIDEKLFF.

There are a few counts of this clonotype. The rearrangement uses TRBV9 and TRBJ2-5, with 7 bases fitting TRBD1. V gave up 3 bases and J gave up 1 base; unmatched junction bases: 3. This CDR3 has 14 residues. From germline, CDR1 is SGDLS and CDR2 YYNGEE. The chain's CDR3 is CASSAGQSQETQYF. CDR3 nucleotide sequence: TGTGCCAGCAGCGCGGGACAGAGCCAAGAGACCCAGTACTTC.

This rearrangement joins TRBV6-1 to TRBJ1-4; a possible D gene is TRBD1 (5 bases). Trimming stripped 6 bases from V and 7 bases from J, with 15 bases between. From germline, CDR1 is MNHNS and CDR2 SASEGT. The CDR3 runs 14 residues. The CDR3 DNA reads as TGTGCCAGCAGCTTAGGGGTTAAGGTTGAAAAACTGTTTTTT. Its protein is CASSLGVKVEKLFF.

This chain uses TRBV30 with TRBJ2-3; TRBD1 is a possible D gene (6 bases). Germline loops: CDR1 GTSNPN, CDR2 SVGIG (reference sequence). The CDR3 is 18 residues long. The V end was cut by 3 bases, the J end by 6 bases, with 28 bases between. The CDR3 sequence: CAWRPTGKGLGTRDTQYF. CDR3 nucleotide sequence: TGTGCCTGGAGACCCACAGGGAAGGGCTTAGGAACGAGGGATACGCAGTATTTT.

The gene calls are TRBV6-5 and TRBJ2-3, with D perhaps matching TRBD1 (6 bases). The CDR3 has 14 amino acids. The V gene's germline CDR1 is MNHEY and CDR2 SVGAGI. Trimming took off 7 bases at V and 5 bases at J, with 16 bases between the two ends. The CDR3 region has the DNA TGTGCCAGCAAGCCGCAGGGGCGCGGAGATACGCAGTATTTT. It yields the protein CASKPQGRGDTQYF.

This clonotype was seen only a few times. The V and J genes are TRBV28 and TRBJ2-3; weak D call: TRBD1 (6 bases). Germline loops: CDR1 MDHEN, CDR2 SYDVKM. V lost 6 bases, J lost 4 bases, and 14 bases lay in between. The CDR3 loop spans 14 amino acids. CDR3 loop: CASSITQGADTQYF. The CDR3 DNA sequence: TGTGCCAGCAGCATCACACAGGGAGCAGATACGCAGTATTTT.

This chain uses TRBV20-1 with TRBJ2-1; no definite D call. The length of the CDR3 is 13 residues. V lost 5 bases and J lost 8, with 16 bases in between. Germline CDR1 and CDR2: DFQATT and SNEGSKA (reference sequence). This CDR3 is CSARTDDRHEQFF. The DNA for the CDR3 is TGCAGTGCTCGTACGGACGACCGCCATGAGCAGTTCTTC.